The subject of this entry is one T cell receptor (beta chain). Antigen: not known. The data derive from a study of blood T cells in healthy people across ages. Germline V gene data show CDR1 as ENHRY and CDR2 as SYGVKD. The length of the CDR3 is 17 residues. Trimming took 0 bases from V and 1 from J; bases not matched to a gene: 4. Study findings and constraints: Estimated diversity that came from one million T cells was considered an underestimate. With donor CMV status unknown, expanded clonotype changes were possibly confounded. Comparison with aged donors showed that long-lived donors had more naive CD4+ cells and higher diversity.

A second PCR, run for about 6 to 11 cycles, used a sample-barcoded 5' primer plus a J-beta primer mix. TCRdb recomputed calls from the 5' RACE reads with MiXCR, one row per CDR3 protein. The repertoire consists of about 1.1 million distinct CDR3 sequences, with less than 45% occurring once and the leading ten covering under 15%. The sequence was collected from a man between 18 and 29 years old in good health. Sequenced material: blood. The J gene is TRBJ2-5, the V gene TRBV10-3, with 11 bases fitting TRBD2. CDR3 in amino acids: CAISESRGTSGQETQYF. In DNA form, the CDR3 reads TGTGCCATCAGTGAGTCGAGAGGGACTAGCGGCCAAGAGACCCAGTACTTC.